Below, 8 T cell receptor beta chains from the same sample are listed, as sequenced in a study of cytomegalovirus exposure and HLA in healthy donors. A multiplex PCR was run with 60 Vbeta primers and 13 Jbeta primers. Here immunoSEQ multiplex PCR was the method, and the copy in TCRdb shows in-frame clones only, minus some. The top ten clones hold 6.2% of a sample with tens of thousands of clones, around 70% of them seen once. Sequenced material: PBMCs. These receptors came from a woman aged 45-60 years in good health and CMV-seropositive.

The chain has TRBV15 and TRBJ2-3; tentatively, D is TRBD1 (5 bases). Trimming stripped 0 bases from V and 3 bases from J, with 13 bases between. The CDR3 is 16 amino acids. The germline CDR1 and CDR2 sequences are LNHNV and YYDKDF (reference sequence). This CDR3 is CATSRDSGRTTDTQYF. CDR3 nucleotide sequence: TGTGCCACCAGCAGAGATAGTGGGCGGACAACAGATACGCAGTATTTT.

V usage is TRBV2 and J usage is TRBJ2-7; TRBD2 matches at 7 bases. Germline V gene sequence: CDR1 SNHLY, CDR2 FYNNEI. V dropped 5 bases and J dropped 3; count of bases not matched to a gene: 10. This CDR3 has 15 amino acids. CDR3 amino acids: CASSPLAEPDYEQYF. The DNA of the CDR3 is TGTGCCAGCAGTCCCCTAGCGGAGCCGGACTACGAGCAGTACTTC.

The rearrangement uses TRBV7-6 and TRBJ2-2, with D possibly matching TRBD2 (5 bases). The CDR3 sequence is 15 residues long. Trimming cost V 5 bases and J 0 bases, with 10 bases left between them. CDR1 SGHVS and CDR2 FNYEAQ come from the germline V gene. The CDR3 sequence: CASSPGSTNTGELFF. DNA of the CDR3: TGTGCCAGCAGCCCGGGGAGCACGAACACCGGGGAGCTGTTTTTT.

This chain joins TRBV6-1 and TRBJ1-5, with TRBD1 identical over 8 bases. V shed 6 bases, J shed 6 bases, and the junction held 4 bases outside the gene matches. The CDR3 loop spans 13 amino acids. The germline V gene encodes CDR1 MNHNS and CDR2 SASEGT. CDR3 in DNA: TGTGCCAGCAGACGACAGGGGCCTCAGCCCCAGCATTTT. It specifies CASRRQGPQPQHF.

CDR3 region: CASSLVGLAVGAETQYF. The CDR3 DNA is TGTGCCAGCAGCTTAGTCGGACTAGCCGTTGGGGCAGAGACCCAGTACTTC. The chain links TRBV7-9 to TRBJ2-5, with 8 bases that match TRBD2. Germline CDR1 and CDR2: SEHNR and FQNEAQ (reference sequence). With 1 base clipped from V and 4 bases from J, the junction kept 11 bases outside the gene matches. This CDR3 has 17 residues.

The J gene is TRBJ1-2, the V gene TRBV29-1; 8 bases are shared with TRBD1. This CDR3 region has 15 residues. V trimming: 4 bases; J trimming: 0 bases; junction bases outside the gene matches: 7. Germline V lookup: CDR1 SQVTM, CDR2 ANQGSEA. The CDR3 here is CSVVDRGEANYGYTF. In DNA, the CDR3 is TGCAGCGTTGTCGACAGGGGAGAAGCTAACTATGGCTACACCTTC.

This clone has more than one count but fewer than ten. This rearrangement joins TRBV10-3 to TRBJ2-1, with 7 bases that match TRBD1. CDR1 and CDR2 (germline): ENHRY, SYGVKD. With 10 bases clipped from V and 7 bases from J, the junction kept 13 bases outside the gene matches. This CDR3 has 14 amino acids. The CDR3 sequence: CASNRDSSKNEQFF. The CDR3 DNA follows: TGTGCCAGCAACCGGGACAGCTCGAAGAATGAGCAGTTCTTC.

This rearrangement joins TRBV6-1 to TRBJ2-1, with D perhaps TRBD2 (5 bases). This CDR3 is built from 16 residues. V was shortened by 4 bases and J by 1 base, with 14 bases between the two germline ends. From germline, CDR1 is MNHNS and CDR2 SASEGT. The CDR3 spells CASSAPQAVSYNEQFF. In DNA form, the CDR3 reads TGTGCCAGCAGTGCCCCGCAAGCGGTGTCCTACAATGAGCAGTTCTTC.